The clone carrying this T cell receptor (beta chain) was counted ten times or more. No antigen is known for it. This specimen comes from a study of T cell clonality in common variable immunodeficiency. General study points: Shared TCRbeta clones were fewer between CVID subjects than controls. Repertoire-complication correlations in CVID were limited by patient heterogeneity.

CVID and control samples used equivalent genomic DNA input. Produced via immunoSEQ multiplex PCR; TCRdb's table is partial and in-frame only. This sample has approximately 81,000 clones, each found more than once. Sequences were obtained from peripheral blood mononuclear cells. The sequence came from a person aged 18 to 75 in good health.

The chain's CDR3 is CAWRRDSYEQYF. The sequenced CDR3 bases are TGTGCCTGGCGCAGGGACTCCTACGAG. The J gene is TRBJ2-7, the V gene TRBV30; possible D gene TRBD1, 5 bases. The read comes to an end 3 residues before the CDR3 does, leaving the germline J gene to fill in the end. CDR3 length equals 12 residues. Trimming removed 5 bases at V and 0 bases at J, with 8 bases between. Per germline, CDR1 GTSNPN and CDR2 SVGIG (reference sequence).